Following are 26 T cell receptor beta chains from one sample sequenced in a study of T cell responses to AZD1222 COVID-19 vaccine. Measured with immunoSEQ multiplex PCR; TCRdb has only the in-frame clones, and not every one. The sample holds 110,000 to 150,000 clones; approximately 83% are singletons and the top ten take around 8%. This specimen consisted of peripheral blood, obtained on day 0 of AZD1222 vaccination. The receptors originated from an adult in good health.

The chain combines TRBV11-2 with TRBJ1-3; TRBD1 matches 9 bases. Germline V gives CDR1 SGHAT, CDR2 FQNNGV. This CDR3 has 13 residues. The J segment lost 2 bases and the V segment lost 8 bases, leaving 1 base of the junction unmatched. The CDR3, as DNA: TGTGCCAGCGGGACAGGGACTGGAAACACCATATATTTT. Protein product: CASGTGTGNTIYF. Together with reference TRBV11-2 and TRBJ1-3, the CDR3 gives the full variable domain: EAGVAQSPRYKIIEKRQSVAFWCNPISGHATLYWYQQILGQGPKLLIQFQNNGVVDDSQLPKDRFSAERLKGVDSTLKIQPAKLEDSAVYLCASGTGTGNTIYFGEGSWLTVV.

This chain links TRBV7-6 with TRBJ1-1, with D possibly being TRBD1 (5 bases). The CDR3 covers 15 residues. V lost 3 bases and J 0 bases, leaving 11 bases between the germline ends. Germline CDR1 is SGHVS and CDR2 is FNYEAQ. The CDR3 loop reads CASSFSPGMNTEAFF. The CDR3 bases are TGTGCCAGCAGCTTTTCTCCAGGGATGAACACTGAAGCTTTCTTT. Full variable domain (remainder filled in from reference TRBV7-6 and TRBJ1-1): GAGVSQSPRYKVTKRGQDVALRCDPISGHVSLYWYRQALGQGPEFLTYFNYEAQQDKSGLPNDRFSAERPEGSISTLTIQRTEQRDSAMYRCASSFSPGMNTEAFFGQGTRLTVV.

The gene calls are TRBV30 and TRBJ1-1; D perhaps matches TRBD1 (5 bases). V lost 3 bases to trimming and J lost 2 bases, with 10 bases between them. CDR1 is GTSNPN, CDR2 SVGIG, per germline (reference sequence). The CDR3 runs 13 residues. The CDR3 nucleotides read TGTGCCTGGAGCAGGGTATTCAACACTGAAGCTTTCTTT. This codes for CAWSRVFNTEAFF.

This clone was recorded a few times. The chain links TRBV5-1 to TRBJ1-1; 9 bases map to TRBD1. Germline CDR1 reads SGHRS; CDR2 reads YFSETQ. Trimming at V came to 5 bases and at J to 5 bases, leaving 4 bases not matched to a gene. The CDR3 runs to 13 residues. The CDR3 is CASSYGQGTEAFF. As DNA, the CDR3 is TGCGCCAGCAGTTACGGACAGGGGACTGAAGCTTTCTTT. The full variable domain, its missing parts supplied by reference TRBV5-1 and TRBJ1-1, is KAGVTQTPRYLIKTRGQQVTLSCSPISGHRSVSWYQQTPGQGLQFLFEYFSETQRNKGNFPGRFSGRQFSNSRSEMNVSTLELGDSALYLCASSYGQGTEAFFGQGTRLTVV.

CDR3 residues: CASSPGTEYQPQHF. In nucleotides, the CDR3 is TGTGCCAGCAGTCCCGGGACAGAATATCAGCCCCAGCATTTT. The chain joins TRBV28 to TRBJ1-5; TRBD1 matches at 7 bases. CDR3 size: 14 residues. V shed 5 bases and J 5 bases; nucleotides not matched to a gene: 6. Germline V CDR1 and CDR2: MDHEN, SYDVKM.

This chain uses TRBV4-1 with TRBJ2-1; maybe TRBD2 (6 bases). The CDR3 length is 15 residues. Germline V gene lookup returns CDR1 MGHRA and CDR2 YSYEKL. Trimming took off 4 bases at V and 2 bases at J, with 12 bases between the two ends. The CDR3 loop is CASSPDTGAYNEQFF. In nucleotides, the CDR3 is TGCGCCAGCAGCCCCGACACGGGGGCCTACAATGAGCAGTTCTTC.

The rearrangement joins TRBV10-1 to TRBJ2-5; TRBD2 is a possible D gene (5 bases). V lost 6 bases, J lost 4 bases, and 9 bases lay in between. This CDR3 comprises 12 residues. CDR1 is WNHNN, CDR2 SYGVQD, per germline (reference sequence). Written as DNA, the CDR3 is TGCGCCAGCAGGCTAGAGGGAGAGACCCAGTACTTC. It encodes CASRLEGETQYF.

The rearrangement links TRBV6-6 to TRBJ2-7; D is perhaps TRBD1 (6 bases). Between the trimmed V and J ends, which lost 4 bases and 2 bases, there was a span of 12 bases. Germline CDR1 is MNHNY and CDR2 is SVGAGI (reference sequence). The CDR3 is 14 residues long. The CDR3 DNA follows: TGTGCCAGCAGTTCGTCTACAGGGCCCTACGAGCAGTACTTC. This encodes CASSSSTGPYEQYF.

This rearrangement joins TRBV28 to TRBJ1-2, with D tentatively TRBD1 (5 bases). Trimming left V 2 bases short and J 4 bases short, with 8 bases between. Per the germline V gene, CDR1 is MDHEN and CDR2 is SYDVKM. The CDR3 is 13 residues long. The CDR3 loop is CASSLRTPYGYTF. The DNA of the CDR3 is TGTGCCAGCAGTTTACGGACACCCTATGGCTACACCTTC.

This clone was seen only a few times. The chain joins TRBV28 to TRBJ1-2, with 9 nucleotides matching TRBD1. The CDR3 extends over 16 amino acids. Losses at the gene ends were 2 bases for V and 6 bases for J; bases not matched to a gene: 10. The germline gives CDR1 MDHEN, CDR2 SYDVKM. The CDR3 here is CASSLRDRVGVDGYTF. DNA for the CDR3: TGTGCCAGCAGTTTAAGGGACAGGGTCGGAGTGGATGGCTACACCTTC.

The chain has TRBV5-8 and TRBJ1-5, with D tentatively TRBD1 (5 bases). The ends were cut back, 0 bases at V and 9 bases at J, with 16 bases in the middle. The CDR3 runs to 15 residues. The V gene's germline CDR1 is SGHTS and CDR2 YDEGEE. CDR3 DNA: TGTGCCAGCAGCTTGGGACAGTGGAGGGTTTCGCCCCAGCATTTT. Protein: CASSLGQWRVSPQHF. Supplemented by reference TRBV5-8 and TRBJ1-5, the full variable domain reads EAGVTQSPTHLIKTRGQQATLRCSPISGHTSVYWYQQALGLGLQFLLWYDEGEERNRGNFPPRFSGRQFPNYSSELNVNALELEDSALYLCASSLGQWRVSPQHFGDGTRLSIL.

The chain uses TRBV6-5 and TRBJ2-2; 8 bases are a match to TRBD2. Germline trimming cut 10 bases from V and 8 bases from J; bases unmatched to any gene: 15. CDR1 is MNHEY, CDR2 SVGAGI, per germline. The CDR3 consists of 15 residues. CDR3 sequence: CATVPLAGGRGELFF. CDR3 in DNA: TGTGCCACCGTTCCCCTCGCGGGGGGCAGGGGGGAGCTGTTTTTT.

V gene TRBV4-1 combines with J gene TRBJ1-1; a weak D match, TRBD1 (5 bases). There are 15 residues in the CDR3. The germline CDR1 and CDR2 sequences are MGHRA and YSYEKL. Deletions cut 4 bases from V and 3 bases from J, with 15 bases between. The CDR3 nucleotides read TGCGCCAGCAGCCCAGTAAGGGGTAGTGACACTGAAGCTTTCTTT. Its protein product is CASSPVRGSDTEAFF.

The chain joins TRBV12-3 or TRBV12-4 to TRBJ1-2; the D gene is possibly TRBD1 (6 bases). The CDR3 totals 13 residues. V was shortened by 4 bases and J by 7 bases, with 13 bases between the two germline ends. CDR3 nucleotides: TGTGCCAGCAGTTCCACCCTCAGGGGTGGCTACACCTTC. This translates into CASSSTLRGGYTF.

The rearrangement uses TRBV19 and TRBJ1-5; 9 bases are a match to TRBD1. Trimming took 8 bases from V and 5 from J; bases not matched to a gene: 4. The CDR3 sequence is 13 residues long. Germline values: CDR1 LNHDA, CDR2 SQIVND (reference sequence). DNA of the CDR3: TGTGCCAGTCGGGACAGGGAACATCAGCCCCAGCATTTT. Translated, it gives CASRDREHQPQHF.

J is TRBJ2-1 and V is TRBV19, with 10 bases matching TRBD2. Germline values: CDR1 LNHDA, CDR2 SQIVND (reference sequence). V lost 3 bases, J lost 7 bases, and 9 bases stayed unmatched. The CDR3 extends over 16 amino acids. CDR3 DNA sequence: TGTGCCAGTAGTATTTTCCTAGCGGGAGCTGCAAATGAGCAGTTCTTC. Its protein product is CASSIFLAGAANEQFF.

In this sample, this clone turned up a few times. V gene TRBV2 combines with J gene TRBJ1-3; tentative D call: TRBD1 (5 bases). The ends were cut back, 1 base at V and 7 bases at J, with 14 bases in the middle. CDR3 length equals 15 residues. Germline assignment: CDR1 SNHLY and CDR2 FYNNEI. The CDR3, as DNA: TGTGCCAGCAGTGAAGGGACATTTGAAGGGAACACCATATATTTT. As protein: CASSEGTFEGNTIYF.

V gene TRBV2 combines with J gene TRBJ1-4; D is unresolved. The germline V gene has CDR1 SNHLY and CDR2 FYNNEI. The V and J ends lost 3 bases and 10 bases respectively, with 9 bases between them. This CDR3 is built from 12 residues. CDR3 coding DNA: TGTGCCAGCAGTGACCGAGACGGAAAACTGTTTTTT. This codes for CASSDRDGKLFF.

The count of this clone is one. The chain uses TRBV18 and TRBJ1-4; D might be TRBD1 (6 bases). Germline V gene data show CDR1 as KGHSH and CDR2 as LQKENI. The ends were cut back, 5 bases at V and 6 bases at J, with 16 bases in the middle. The CDR3 covers 15 residues. In DNA, the CDR3 is TGTGCCAGCTCAACAATACAGGGTGTGGATGAAAAACTGTTTTTT. This gives the protein CASSTIQGVDEKLFF. The full variable domain, with the rest looked up from reference TRBV18 and TRBJ1-4, is NAGVMQNPRHLVRRRGQEARLRCSPMKGHSHVYWYRQLPEEGLKFMVYLQKENIIDESGMPKERFSAEFPKEGPSILRIQQVVRGDSAAYFCASSTIQGVDEKLFFGSGTQLSVL.

The CDR3 loop is CAWSAVERETQYF. CDR3 coding DNA: TGTGCCTGGAGTGCAGTTGAGCGGGAGACCCAGTACTTC. V is TRBV30 and J is TRBJ2-5; TRBD2 might be the D (5 bases). The germline CDR1 and CDR2 sequences are GTSNPN and SVGIG (reference sequence). CDR3 size: 13 residues. Trimming removed 1 base at V and 5 bases at J, with 11 bases between.

The V gene is TRBV5-1, the J gene TRBJ2-4; D perhaps matches TRBD1 (5 bases). Germline V CDR1 and CDR2: SGHRS, YFSETQ. The CDR3 extends over 16 amino acids. The germline V and J ends were trimmed by 1 base and 5 bases, with 16 bases remaining between them. CDR3 sequence reads: CASSLSTGSFENIQYF. Written as DNA, the CDR3 is TGCGCCAGCAGCTTGAGCACAGGTTCATTCGAAAACATTCAGTACTTC.

The CDR3 DNA reads TGTGCCAGTAGTATGGCGGGTCCCCACAATGAGCAGTTCTTC. Translation gives CASSMAGPHNEQFF. The chain uses TRBV19 and TRBJ2-1; TRBD2 is a possible D gene (5 bases). V was shortened by 3 bases and J by 5 bases, with 11 bases between the two germline ends. Germline V lookup: CDR1 LNHDA, CDR2 SQIVND (reference sequence). CDR3 length: 14 residues.

In DNA form, the CDR3 reads TGTGCCAGCAGCGCGACCGGGGGACTATTTAAAAACATTCAGTACTTC. Amino acids: CASSATGGLFKNIQYF. This rearrangement joins TRBV7-8 to TRBJ2-4, with 7 bases aligning to TRBD2. Per germline, CDR1 SGHVS and CDR2 FQNEAQ. The CDR3 covers 16 residues. V trimming: 5 bases; J trimming: 4 bases; junction bases outside the gene matches: 11.

This clone was recorded a few times. V is TRBV18 and J is TRBJ1-1, with D unresolved. Germline loops: CDR1 KGHSH, CDR2 LQKENI. The length of the CDR3 is 13 residues. V lost 5 bases and J lost 1, with 8 bases in between. Here the CDR3 reads CASSTQTNTEAFF. The CDR3 region has the DNA TGTGCCAGCTCAACACAGACGAACACTGAAGCTTTCTTT.

This clone occurred once. This chain links TRBV11-2 with TRBJ1-1; D gene ambiguous. From germline, CDR1 is SGHAT and CDR2 FQNNGV. The CDR3 extends over 11 amino acids. Trimming pared 2 bases from V and 6 bases from J, leaving 4 bases between. CDR3 bases: TGTGCCAGCAGCTTACTCGCTGAAGCTTTCTTT. The encoded protein is CASSLLAEAFF. The whole variable domain, remainder taken from reference TRBV11-2 and TRBJ1-1, is EAGVAQSPRYKIIEKRQSVAFWCNPISGHATLYWYQQILGQGPKLLIQFQNNGVVDDSQLPKDRFSAERLKGVDSTLKIQPAKLEDSAVYLCASSLLAEAFFGQGTRLTVV.

The rearrangement joins TRBV5-5 to TRBJ1-5; 7 positions match TRBD1. V shed 0 bases, J shed 9 bases, and the junction held 21 bases outside the gene matches. Germline V lookup: CDR1 SGHKS, CDR2 YYEKEE (reference sequence). CDR3 length equals 19 residues. The CDR3 here is CASSLELGGSGGGNWPQHF. CDR3 coding DNA: TGTGCCAGCAGCTTGGAACTAGGGGGCTCAGGGGGTGGAAATTGGCCCCAGCATTTT. Filled out from reference TRBV5-5 and TRBJ1-5, the complete variable domain reads DAGVTQSPTHLIKTRGQQVTLRCSPISGHKSVSWYQQVLGQGPQFIFQYYEKEERGRGNFPDRFSARQFPNYSSELNVNALLLGDSALYLCASSLELGGSGGGNWPQHFGDGTRLSIL.